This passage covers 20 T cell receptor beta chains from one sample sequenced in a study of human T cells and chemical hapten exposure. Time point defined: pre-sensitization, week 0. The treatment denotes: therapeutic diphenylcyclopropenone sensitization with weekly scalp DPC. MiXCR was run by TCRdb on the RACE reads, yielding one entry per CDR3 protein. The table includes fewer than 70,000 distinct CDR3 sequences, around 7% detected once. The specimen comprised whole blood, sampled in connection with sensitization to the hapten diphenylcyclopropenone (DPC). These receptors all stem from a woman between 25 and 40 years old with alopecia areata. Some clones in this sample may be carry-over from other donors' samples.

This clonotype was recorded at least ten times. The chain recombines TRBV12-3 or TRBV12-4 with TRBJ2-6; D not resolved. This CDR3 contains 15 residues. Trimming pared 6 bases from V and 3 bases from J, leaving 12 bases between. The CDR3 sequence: CASRFQVGGANVLTF. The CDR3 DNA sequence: TGTGCCAGCAGGTTTCAGGTTGGTGGGGCCAACGTCCTGACTTTC.

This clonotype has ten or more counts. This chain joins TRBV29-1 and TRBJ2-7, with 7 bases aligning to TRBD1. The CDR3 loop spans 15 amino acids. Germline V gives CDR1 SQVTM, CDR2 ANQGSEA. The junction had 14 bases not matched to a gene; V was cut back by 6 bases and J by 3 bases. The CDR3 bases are TGCAGCGTCGCCGGGACAGACCTCAACAACTACGAGCAGTACTTC. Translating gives CSVAGTDLNNYEQYF.

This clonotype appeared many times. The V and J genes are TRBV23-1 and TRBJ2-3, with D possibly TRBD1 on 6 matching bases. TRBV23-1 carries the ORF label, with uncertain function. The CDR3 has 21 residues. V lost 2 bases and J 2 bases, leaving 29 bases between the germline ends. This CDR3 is CASSQPCRGFTGMENTDTQYF. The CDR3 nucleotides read TGCGCCAGCAGTCAACCCTGCAGGGGTTTCACAGGGATGGAAAACACAGATACGCAGTATTTT.

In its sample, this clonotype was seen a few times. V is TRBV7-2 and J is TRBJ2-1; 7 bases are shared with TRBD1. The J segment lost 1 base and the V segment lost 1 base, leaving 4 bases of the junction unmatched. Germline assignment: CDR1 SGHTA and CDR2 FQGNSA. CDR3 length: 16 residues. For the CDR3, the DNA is TGTGCCAGCAGCTTAGTGGCGACAGGGTCCTACAATGAGCAGTTCTTC. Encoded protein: CASSLVATGSYNEQFF.

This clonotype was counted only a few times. In DNA, the CDR3 is TGTGCCAGCAGTTGGTTAAAGAAGGGCACTGAAGCTTTCTTT. Residues: CASSWLKKGTEAFF. V is TRBV6-5 and J is TRBJ1-1; no definite D call. Between the trimmed V and J ends, which lost 4 bases and 4 bases, there was a span of 13 bases. Germline CDR1 MNHEY, CDR2 SVGAGI. The CDR3 totals 14 residues.

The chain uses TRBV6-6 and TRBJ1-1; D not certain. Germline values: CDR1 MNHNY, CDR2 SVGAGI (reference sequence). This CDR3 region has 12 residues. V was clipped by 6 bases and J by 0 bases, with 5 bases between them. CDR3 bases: TGTGCCAGCAGAGTAATGAACACTGAAGCTTTCTTT. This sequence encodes CASRVMNTEAFF.

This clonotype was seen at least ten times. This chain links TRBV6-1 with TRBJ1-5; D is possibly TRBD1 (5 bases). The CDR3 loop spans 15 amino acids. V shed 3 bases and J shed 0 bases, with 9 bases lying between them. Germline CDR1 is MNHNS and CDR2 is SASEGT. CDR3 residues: CASSDRGRSNQPQHF. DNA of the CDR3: TGTGCCAGCAGTGATAGGGGCCGTAGCAATCAGCCCCAGCATTTT.

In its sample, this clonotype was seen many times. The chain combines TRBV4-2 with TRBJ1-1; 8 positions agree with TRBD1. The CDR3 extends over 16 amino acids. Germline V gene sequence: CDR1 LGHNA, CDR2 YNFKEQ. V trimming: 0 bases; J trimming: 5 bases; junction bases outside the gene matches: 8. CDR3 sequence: CASSQDSRQGATEAFF. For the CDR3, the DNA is TGTGCCAGCAGCCAAGATAGCCGGCAGGGGGCAACTGAAGCTTTCTTT.

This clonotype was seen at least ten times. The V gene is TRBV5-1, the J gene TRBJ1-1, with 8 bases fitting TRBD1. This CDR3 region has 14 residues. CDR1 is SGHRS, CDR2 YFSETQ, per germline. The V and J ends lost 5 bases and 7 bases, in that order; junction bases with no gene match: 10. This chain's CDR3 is CASRPDREGGEAFF. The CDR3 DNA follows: TGCGCCAGCAGGCCGGACAGGGAAGGGGGTGAAGCTTTCTTT.

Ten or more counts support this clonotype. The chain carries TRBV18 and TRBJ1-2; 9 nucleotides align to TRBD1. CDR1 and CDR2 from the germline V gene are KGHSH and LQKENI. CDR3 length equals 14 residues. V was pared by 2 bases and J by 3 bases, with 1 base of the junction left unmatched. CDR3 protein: CASSPRDRDYGYTF. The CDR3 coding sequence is TGTGCCAGCTCACCAAGGGACAGGGACTATGGCTACACCTTC.

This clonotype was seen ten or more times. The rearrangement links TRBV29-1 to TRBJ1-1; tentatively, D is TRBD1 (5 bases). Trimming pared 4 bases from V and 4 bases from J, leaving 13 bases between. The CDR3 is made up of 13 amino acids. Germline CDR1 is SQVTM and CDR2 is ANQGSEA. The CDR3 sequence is CSVALQVTTEAFF. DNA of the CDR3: TGCAGCGTTGCATTACAGGTTACCACTGAAGCTTTCTTT.

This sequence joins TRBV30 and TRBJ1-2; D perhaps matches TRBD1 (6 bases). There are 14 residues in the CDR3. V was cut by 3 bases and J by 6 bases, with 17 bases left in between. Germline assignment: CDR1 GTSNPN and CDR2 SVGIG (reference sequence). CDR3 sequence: CAWSHHGQFHGYTF. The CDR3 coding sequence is TGTGCCTGGAGCCATCACGGACAGTTTCATGGCTACACCTTC. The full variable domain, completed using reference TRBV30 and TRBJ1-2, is SQTIHQWPATLVQPVGSPLSLECTVEGTSNPNLYWYRQAAGRGLQLLFYSVGIGQISSEVPQNLSASRPQDRQFILSSKKLLLSDSGFYLCAWSHHGQFHGYTFGSGTRLTVV.

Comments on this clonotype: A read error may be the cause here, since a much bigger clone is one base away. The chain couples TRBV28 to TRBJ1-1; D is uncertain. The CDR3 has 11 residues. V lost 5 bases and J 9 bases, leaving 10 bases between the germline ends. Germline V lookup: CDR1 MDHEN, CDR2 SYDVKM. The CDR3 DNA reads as TGTGCCAGCAGTCCAGGCAGGAAAGCTTTCTTT. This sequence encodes CASSPGRKAFF. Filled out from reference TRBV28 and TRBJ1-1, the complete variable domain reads DVKVTQSSRYLVKRTGEKVFLECVQDMDHENMFWYRQDPGLGLRLIYFSYDVKMKEKGDIPEGYSVSREKKERFSLILESASTNQTSMYLCASSPGRKAFFGQGTRLTVV.

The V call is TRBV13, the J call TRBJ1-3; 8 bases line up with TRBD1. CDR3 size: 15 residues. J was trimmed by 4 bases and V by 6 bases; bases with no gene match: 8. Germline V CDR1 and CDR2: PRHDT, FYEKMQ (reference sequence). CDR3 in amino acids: CASSSTDRAGNTIYF. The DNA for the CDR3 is TGTGCCAGCAGTTCCACGGACAGGGCGGGAAACACCATATATTTT.

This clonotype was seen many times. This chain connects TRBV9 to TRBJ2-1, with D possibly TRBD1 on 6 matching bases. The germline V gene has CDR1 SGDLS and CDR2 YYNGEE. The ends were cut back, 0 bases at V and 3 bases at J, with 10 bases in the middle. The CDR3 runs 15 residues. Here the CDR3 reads CASSVAAGVYNEQFF. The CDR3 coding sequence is TGTGCCAGCAGCGTAGCTGCAGGGGTCTACAATGAGCAGTTCTTC.

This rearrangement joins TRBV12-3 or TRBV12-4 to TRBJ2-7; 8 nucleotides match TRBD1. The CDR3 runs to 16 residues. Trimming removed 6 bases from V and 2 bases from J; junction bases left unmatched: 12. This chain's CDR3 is CASSLPLGQGPYEQYF. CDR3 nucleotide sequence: TGTGCCAGCAGCTTACCACTTGGACAGGGTCCCTACGAGCAGTACTTC.

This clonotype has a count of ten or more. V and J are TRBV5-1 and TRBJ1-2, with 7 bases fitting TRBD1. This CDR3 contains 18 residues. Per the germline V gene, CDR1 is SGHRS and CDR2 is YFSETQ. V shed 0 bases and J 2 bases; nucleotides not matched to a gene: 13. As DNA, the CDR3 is TGCGCCAGCAGCTTGGATCGCACAGGGGTCCCATCAAACTATGGCTACACCTTC. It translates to CASSLDRTGVPSNYGYTF. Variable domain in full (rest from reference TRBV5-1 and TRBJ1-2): KAGVTQTPRYLIKTRGQQVTLSCSPISGHRSVSWYQQTPGQGLQFLFEYFSETQRNKGNFPGRFSGRQFSNSRSEMNVSTLELGDSALYLCASSLDRTGVPSNYGYTFGSGTRLTVV.

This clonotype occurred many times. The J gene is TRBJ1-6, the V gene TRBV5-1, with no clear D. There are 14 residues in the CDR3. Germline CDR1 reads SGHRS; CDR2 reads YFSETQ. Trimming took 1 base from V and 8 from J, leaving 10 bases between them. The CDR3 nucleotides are TGCGCCAGCAGCTTGCCCGATGGGTATTCACCCCTCCACTTT. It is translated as CASSLPDGYSPLHF.

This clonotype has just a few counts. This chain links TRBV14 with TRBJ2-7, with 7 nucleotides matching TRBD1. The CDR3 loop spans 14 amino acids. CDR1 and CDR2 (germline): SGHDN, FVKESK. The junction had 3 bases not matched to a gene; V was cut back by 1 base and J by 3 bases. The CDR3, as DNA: TGTGCCAGCAGCCAAGTACAGGGGATCTACGAGCAGTACTTC. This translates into CASSQVQGIYEQYF.

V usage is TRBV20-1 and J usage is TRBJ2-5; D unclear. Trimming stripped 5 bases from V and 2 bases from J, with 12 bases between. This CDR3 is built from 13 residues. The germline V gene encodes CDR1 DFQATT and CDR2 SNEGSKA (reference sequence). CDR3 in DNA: TGCAGTGCTCGCCTAACTACTCAAGAGACCCAGTACTTC. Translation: CSARLTTQETQYF.